The 25 T cell receptor beta chains listed next were all sequenced from one sample in a study of blood T cell repertoires in COVID-19. Clones were sequenced by immunoSEQ multiplex PCR, and TCRdb holds only the in-frame ones, with some missing. The table has some 70,000 clones, more than 75% seen once. The specimen sequenced was peripheral blood. The receptors stem from a woman aged 70-85 years with acute or convalescent COVID-19.

This clone has just a few counts. V gene TRBV21-1 combines with J gene TRBJ1-6. TRBV21-1 is a known pseudogene. This CDR3 has 18 amino acids. The CDR3 is CASSTRTCPSSYNSPLHF. CDR3 DNA sequence: TGTGCCAGCAGCACCCGGACTTGCCCGAGCTCCTATAATTCACCCCTCCACTTT.

In this sample, this clone turned up a few times. V usage is TRBV28 and J usage is TRBJ2-7; maybe TRBD1 (8 bases). V lost 5 bases to trimming and J lost 2 bases, with 16 bases between them. The CDR3 covers 15 residues. Germline CDR1 and CDR2: MDHEN and SYDVKM. CDR3 DNA sequence: TGTGCCAGCAGTCTGACAACAGGGGGGGCCTACGAGCAGTACTTC. Amino acid sequence: CASSLTTGGAYEQYF.

This clone was seen only a few times. The chain combines TRBV28 with TRBJ2-1, with 8 nucleotides matching TRBD2. CDR3 length: 15 residues. In germline, CDR1 is MDHEN, CDR2 SYDVKM. Unmatched junction bases numbered 8, after V lost 3 bases and J lost 7 bases. The CDR3 DNA sequence: TGTGCCAGCAGTTTCGGCAGCGGGGGAGTGAATGAGCAGTTCTTC. Encoded protein: CASSFGSGGVNEQFF.

The chain employs TRBV23-1 and TRBJ2-7, with D possibly matching TRBD2 (6 bases). TRBV23-1 qualifies as an ORF whose function is uncertain. The V end was cut by 3 bases, the J end by 0 bases, with 18 bases between. The CDR3 covers 17 residues. The CDR3 bases are TGCGCCAGCAGTCATGGTTTGGGCGGGAACCCCTCCTACGAGCAGTACTTC. It is translated as CASSHGLGGNPSYEQYF.

This chain joins TRBV28 and TRBJ1-1; maybe TRBD1 (6 bases). Germline V gives CDR1 MDHEN, CDR2 SYDVKM. The V end lost 3 bases, the J end lost 0 bases, and 8 bases lay between the germline ends. This CDR3 has 14 amino acids. This CDR3 is CASSFTGLNTEAFF. In nucleotides, the CDR3 is TGTGCCAGCAGTTTCACAGGGTTGAACACTGAAGCTTTCTTT.

This clone was detected once. The chain recombines TRBV19 with TRBJ2-3; the D is unclear. Germline assignment: CDR1 LNHDA and CDR2 SQIVND (reference sequence). V lost 4 bases and J 4 bases, leaving 9 bases between the germline ends. The CDR3 has 13 amino acids. The CDR3 coding sequence is TGTGCCAGTAGTAGCATCAGATCAGATACGCAGTATTTT. Protein: CASSSIRSDTQYF.

The chain uses TRBV12-3 or TRBV12-4 and TRBJ2-2, with a tentative D call TRBD2 (6 bases). CDR3 size: 13 residues. Trimming removed 6 bases from V and 4 bases from J, with 9 bases in between. CDR3 in amino acids: CASRRGATGELFF. In nucleotides, the CDR3 is TGTGCCAGCAGGCGGGGAGCCACCGGGGAGCTGTTTTTT.

This chain joins TRBV24-1 and TRBJ1-5, with TRBD1 identical over 7 bases. Trimming cost V 0 bases and J 4 bases; bases outside gene matches: 5. The CDR3 length is 16 residues. Germline CDR1 is KGHDR and CDR2 is SFDVKD. The CDR3 region is CATSDLLGTDNQPQHF. The CDR3 coding sequence is TGTGCCACCAGTGATTTGCTCGGGACAGATAATCAGCCCCAGCATTTT.

This clone was counted only a few times. The chain couples TRBV10-3 to TRBJ1-5; 10 bases match TRBD1. Germline CDR1 ENHRY, CDR2 SYGVKD. This CDR3 comprises 16 residues. The ends lost 10 bases at V and 7 bases at J; junction bases unmatched: 16. The CDR3 loop is CATSDGGTGEVQPQHF. The DNA of the CDR3 is TGTGCCACGTCTGACGGGGGGACAGGGGAAGTACAGCCCCAGCATTTT.

This clone occurred once. The chain is built from TRBV5-1 and TRBJ2-3, with TRBD2 matching 8 bases. Germline-derived CDR1 and CDR2 are SGHRS and YFSETQ. Unmatched junction bases numbered 8, after V lost 0 bases and J lost 5 bases. The CDR3 covers 16 residues. This CDR3 reads CASSLVLAGSEDTQYF. Written as DNA, the CDR3 is TGCGCCAGCAGCTTGGTTTTAGCGGGATCGGAAGATACGCAGTATTTT. Together with reference TRBV5-1 and TRBJ2-3, the CDR3 gives the full variable domain: KAGVTQTPRYLIKTRGQQVTLSCSPISGHRSVSWYQQTPGQGLQFLFEYFSETQRNKGNFPGRFSGRQFSNSRSEMNVSTLELGDSALYLCASSLVLAGSEDTQYFGPGTRLTVL.

CDR3 amino acids: CAWSREGKTEAFF. The CDR3 DNA reads TGTGCCTGGAGTCGGGAGGGAAAGACTGAAGCTTTCTTT. V is TRBV30 and J is TRBJ1-1; D is unclear. Germline CDR1 GTSNPN, CDR2 SVGIG (reference sequence). The CDR3 covers 13 residues. V lost 2 bases, J lost 5 bases, and 12 bases lay in between.

J is TRBJ2-1 and V is TRBV5-1, with D possibly matching TRBD2 (5 bases). V lost 1 base to trimming and J lost 7 bases, with 9 bases between them. CDR1 SGHRS and CDR2 YFSETQ come from the germline V gene. CDR3 size: 13 residues. CDR3: CASSLSPGNEQFF. CDR3 in DNA: TGCGCCAGCAGCTTGTCGCCGGGAAATGAGCAGTTCTTC. Based on the CDR3 plus reference TRBV5-1 and TRBJ2-1, the full variable domain is KAGVTQTPRYLIKTRGQQVTLSCSPISGHRSVSWYQQTPGQGLQFLFEYFSETQRNKGNFPGRFSGRQFSNSRSEMNVSTLELGDSALYLCASSLSPGNEQFFGPGTRLTVL.

The chain employs TRBV14 and TRBJ1-1; 7 nucleotides agree with TRBD1. CDR3 length: 16 residues. Germline CDR1 SGHDN, CDR2 FVKESK. Unmatched junction bases numbered 8, after V lost 4 bases and J lost 0 bases. CDR3 DNA: TGTGCCAGCAGCCCCGCCCCGACAGGGATGAACACTGAAGCTTTCTTT. Its protein product is CASSPAPTGMNTEAFF. Full variable domain (missing parts from reference TRBV14 and TRBJ1-1): EAGVTQFPSHSVIEKGQTVTLRCDPISGHDNLYWYRRVMGKEIKFLLHFVKESKQDESGMPNNRFLAERTGGTYSTLKVQPAELEDSGVYFCASSPAPTGMNTEAFFGQGTRLTVV.

The rearrangement uses TRBV6-2 or TRBV6-3 and TRBJ1-2; 7 bases align to TRBD1. V was clipped by 0 bases and J by 5 bases; unmatched bases: 6. CDR1 is MNHEY and CDR2 is SVGEGT in the germline V gene. The CDR3 has 15 amino acids. The CDR3 sequence is CASSYSTGYGYGYTF. The CDR3 DNA is TGTGCCAGCAGTTACTCGACAGGGTACGGATATGGCTACACCTTC.

The chain has TRBV29-1 and TRBJ1-2, with 8 bases aligning to TRBD1. The V segment lost 6 bases and the J segment 7 bases; nucleotides outside the gene matches: 13. Germline CDR1 and CDR2: SQVTM and ANQGSEA. The length of the CDR3 is 14 residues. CDR3 region: CSVSETRGRVGYTF. The CDR3 DNA follows: TGCAGCGTCTCGGAAACCAGGGGGCGGGTTGGCTACACCTTC.

The chain carries TRBV6-6 and TRBJ1-1; the D gene is possibly TRBD1 (5 bases). This CDR3 spans 13 amino acids. Germline-derived CDR1 and CDR2 are MNHNY and SVGAGI (reference sequence). V was cut by 5 bases and J by 8 bases, with 15 bases left in between. CDR3 sequence reads: CASSHLGGGEAFF. CDR3 nucleotides: TGTGCCAGCAGTCACTTGGGCGGGGGGGAAGCTTTCTTT.

The chain carries TRBV19 and TRBJ1-5; TRBD1 matches 8 bases. There are 15 residues in the CDR3. V dropped 7 bases and J dropped 4; count of bases not matched to a gene: 9. CDR1 and CDR2 (germline): LNHDA, SQIVND (reference sequence). CDR3 nucleotides: TGTGCCAGTATCCAAACAGGGGGAAAGAATCAGCCCCAGCATTTT. Translated: CASIQTGGKNQPQHF.

This clone occurred once. The chain links TRBV5-1 to TRBJ2-2; possibly TRBD1 for D (6 bases). The CDR3 consists of 17 residues. Looked up from germline, CDR1 is SGHRS and CDR2 is YFSETQ. The ends were cut back, 1 base at V and 4 bases at J, with 17 bases in the middle. CDR3 sequence: CASSLLSTGQGTGELFF. CDR3 nucleotides: TGCGCCAGCAGCTTGTTGTCTACAGGGCAGGGCACCGGGGAGCTGTTTTTT.

The rearrangement links TRBV27 to TRBJ1-1; D is perhaps TRBD1 (6 bases). CDR1 is MNHEY, CDR2 SMNVEV, per germline (reference sequence). This CDR3 region has 14 residues. Trimming pared 2 bases from V and 4 bases from J, leaving 11 bases between. The CDR3 region has the DNA TGTGCCAGCAGTTTAAGGCAGGGGAGCACTGAAGCTTTCTTT. Protein: CASSLRQGSTEAFF.

This chain connects TRBV7-2 to TRBJ1-1, with D perhaps matching TRBD1 (5 bases). This CDR3 comprises 15 residues. Trimming stripped 1 base from V and 4 bases from J, with 13 bases between. Germline CDR1 reads SGHTA; CDR2 reads FQGNSA. The CDR3 nucleotides are TGTGCCAGCAGCTTAGTCCAGGGCGGGAGCACTGAAGCTTTCTTT. Protein sequence: CASSLVQGGSTEAFF.

This clone was detected a few times. The genes are TRBV3-1 (or the pseudogene TRBV3-2) and TRBJ1-3; a possible D gene is TRBD1 (6 bases). The germline gives CDR1 LGHDT, CDR2 YNNKEL (reference sequence). Trimming cost V 8 bases and J 2 bases, with 16 bases left between them. This CDR3 region has 15 residues. CDR3 region: CASSETGVTGNTIYF. CDR3 nucleotides: TGTGCCAGCTCGGAGACAGGAGTAACTGGAAACACCATATATTTT.

This clone was detected a few times. This chain links TRBV20-1 with TRBJ2-2, with D possibly matching TRBD1 (5 bases). The CDR3 is 16 residues long. Trimming cost V 3 bases and J 0 bases, with 14 bases left between them. From germline, CDR1 is DFQATT and CDR2 SNEGSKA (reference sequence). This CDR3 is CSASLLGQSNTGELFF. In DNA form, the CDR3 reads TGCAGTGCTAGTCTCTTGGGGCAGTCGAACACCGGGGAGCTGTTTTTT.

J is TRBJ2-7 and V is TRBV7-2; D possibly corresponds to TRBD1 (6 bases). V was clipped by 6 bases and J by 2 bases, with 11 bases between them. Germline V lookup: CDR1 SGHTA, CDR2 FQGNSA. The CDR3 loop spans 13 amino acids. The CDR3 sequence: CASSTGTPYEQYF. Here the CDR3 DNA reads TGTGCCAGCAGTACAGGGACACCCTACGAGCAGTACTTC.

The chain links TRBV19 to TRBJ1-1, with D perhaps TRBD1 (5 bases). Trimming took 1 base from V and 3 from J, leaving 12 bases between them. CDR3 size: 15 residues. Per the germline V gene, CDR1 is LNHDA and CDR2 is SQIVND (reference sequence). The CDR3 loop is CASSIGAKGDTEAFF. CDR3 DNA: TGTGCCAGTAGTATAGGGGCCAAAGGGGACACTGAAGCTTTCTTT. The full variable domain, its missing parts supplied by reference TRBV19 and TRBJ1-1, is DGGITQSPKYLFRKEGQNVTLSCEQNLNHDAMYWYRQDPGQGLRLIYYSQIVNDFQKGDIAEGYSVSREKKESFPLTVTSAQKNPTAFYLCASSIGAKGDTEAFFGQGTRLTVV.

The chain employs TRBV5-4 and TRBJ2-7; possibly TRBD1 for D (6 bases). The CDR3 is made up of 14 amino acids. V shed 4 bases and J shed 0 bases, with 11 bases lying between them. Germline assignment: CDR1 SGHNT and CDR2 YYREEE (reference sequence). The chain's CDR3 is CASSPDSGSYEQYF. In nucleotides, the CDR3 is TGTGCCAGCAGCCCGGACAGTGGCTCCTACGAGCAGTACTTC.